One sample yielded the 23 T cell receptor beta chains listed below, sequenced in a study of shared clonotypes between healthy human individuals. Assay used: immunoSEQ multiplex PCR; TCRdb lists only in-frame clones, some missing. The sample holds about 1,900,000 clones, about 95% seen once. CD8 cells classed as naive were CD45RO-negative and positively selected for CCR7, excluding terminally differentiated effector memory CD45RA+ cells. Sequencing was done on a sample of naive CD8+ T cells sorted from blood. The origin of the receptors is a man between 18 and 35 years old in good health.

This clone occurred once. This chain connects TRBV5-8 to TRBJ1-2; D remains unclear. Germline V gene sequence: CDR1 SGHTS, CDR2 YDEGEE. The CDR3 consists of 11 residues. Trimming cost V 4 bases and J 4 bases, with 5 bases left between them. The CDR3 protein is CASSQFYGYTF. CDR3 coding DNA: TGTGCCAGCAGCCAATTCTATGGCTACACCTTC.

The CDR3 spells CSAWTGNYNEQFF. The CDR3 DNA sequence: TGCAGCGCTTGGACAGGGAACTACAATGAGCAGTTCTTC. V gene TRBV29-1 combines with J gene TRBJ2-1, with 8 bases aligning to TRBD1. With 7 bases clipped from V and 3 bases from J, the junction kept 5 bases outside the gene matches. The CDR3 loop spans 13 amino acids. CDR1 and CDR2 (germline): SQVTM, ANQGSEA.

The chain is built from TRBV6-5 and TRBJ2-5, with D hard to call. The CDR3 length is 13 residues. Germline V gives CDR1 MNHEY, CDR2 SVGAGI. The V end lost 10 bases, the J end lost 0 bases, and 12 bases lay between the germline ends. CDR3 amino acids: CATTDRNQETQYF. CDR3 sequence (DNA): TGTGCCACCACAGACCGCAACCAAGAGACCCAGTACTTC.

Points on this clone: At the DNA level, this CDR3 is encoded by other sequences in the same sample as well. The V gene is TRBV9, the J gene TRBJ1-3, with TRBD1 as a possible D gene (5 bases). CDR3 size: 15 residues. Trimming removed 0 bases at V and 4 bases at J, with 11 bases between. Germline loops: CDR1 SGDLS, CDR2 YYNGEE. The CDR3 region is CASSVDGGVGNTIYF. CDR3 nucleotide sequence: TGTGCCAGCAGCGTAGATGGGGGAGTAGGAAACACCATATATTTT.

This chain links TRBV7-6 with TRBJ1-5; 11 bases line up with TRBD1. This CDR3 region has 17 residues. V lost 5 bases to trimming and J lost 0 bases; unmatched junction nucleotides: 6. Germline CDR1 SGHVS, CDR2 FNYEAQ. The CDR3 loop is CASSRRTGGDSNQPQHF. The CDR3 coding sequence is TGTGCCAGCAGCCGCCGGACAGGGGGCGATAGCAATCAGCCCCAGCATTTT.

This chain links TRBV27 with TRBJ2-7; TRBD2 matches at 11 bases. There are 16 residues in the CDR3. Germline V gene sequence: CDR1 MNHEY, CDR2 SMNVEV (reference sequence). The V and J ends lost 2 bases and 5 bases, in that order; junction bases with no gene match: 8. The CDR3 DNA follows: TGTGCCAGCAGTTTAATGCTAGCGGGAGGACCCGACGAGCAGTACTTC. Translating gives CASSLMLAGGPDEQYF.

The V and J genes are TRBV2 and TRBJ1-6; D not resolved. Germline values: CDR1 SNHLY, CDR2 FYNNEI. The CDR3 is made up of 16 amino acids. V shed 2 bases and J shed 10 bases, with 18 bases lying between them. The DNA for the CDR3 is TGTGCCAGCAGTGAACCTACGGAGGACGACAAATCACCCCTCCACTTT. It yields the protein CASSEPTEDDKSPLHF.

The rearrangement joins TRBV6-5 to TRBJ1-4, with D perhaps matching TRBD1 (6 bases). Trimming cost V 9 bases and J 5 bases, with 19 bases left between them. This CDR3 region has 15 residues. Per germline, CDR1 MNHEY and CDR2 SVGAGI. The CDR3: CASKIDWTVNEKLFF. For the CDR3, the DNA is TGTGCCAGTAAGATCGATTGGACAGTGAATGAAAAACTGTTTTTT.

This clone showed up just once. J is TRBJ1-2 and V is TRBV30, with D uncertain. The CDR3 totals 14 residues. Germline CDR1 GTSNPN, CDR2 SVGIG (reference sequence). Deletions cut 7 bases from V and 8 bases from J, with 23 bases between. The CDR3 DNA is TGTGCCTCTGATTCTAGGAGCCCCTCTAACGGCTACACCTTC. Its protein product is CASDSRSPSNGYTF.

The V call is TRBV30, the J call TRBJ1-5; D unresolved. V dropped 0 bases and J dropped 3 bases, with 6 bases sitting between them. The V gene's germline CDR1 is GTSNPN and CDR2 SVGIG (reference sequence). This CDR3 is 13 amino acids long. The CDR3 bases are TGTGCCTGGAGTGTACTGGACAATCAGCCCCAGCATTTT. Amino acids: CAWSVLDNQPQHF.

The chain recombines TRBV27 with TRBJ2-5, with unresolved D. Germline V gene data show CDR1 as MNHEY and CDR2 as SMNVEV (reference sequence). V was pared by 1 base and J by 1 base, with 10 bases between. The CDR3 extends over 15 amino acids. The chain's CDR3 is CASSLYFGSQETQYF. DNA of the CDR3: TGTGCCAGCAGTTTATATTTCGGATCCCAAGAGACCCAGTACTTC.

The chain employs TRBV5-6 and TRBJ2-5; D remains ambiguous. V lost 3 bases and J 1 base, leaving 10 bases between the germline ends. In germline, CDR1 is SGHDT, CDR2 YYEEEE. This CDR3 has 14 amino acids. The CDR3 reads CASSWGYSQETQYF. The CDR3 DNA reads TGTGCCAGCAGCTGGGGTTACAGCCAAGAGACCCAGTACTTC. The whole variable domain, filled in from reference TRBV5-6 and TRBJ2-5, reads DAGVTQSPTHLIKTRGQQVTLRCSPKSGHDTVSWYQQALGQGPQFIFQYYEEEERQRGNFPDRFSGHQFPNYSSELNVNALLLGDSALYLCASSWGYSQETQYFGPGTRLLVL.

The CDR3 DNA is TGTGCCAGCAGTTTGCGGGGAGACGCCTACAATGAGCAGTTCTTC. This encodes CASSLRGDAYNEQFF. The chain is built from TRBV27 and TRBJ2-1; tentatively, D is TRBD2 (6 bases). Trimming left V 3 bases short and J 2 bases short, with 11 bases between. In germline, CDR1 is MNHEY, CDR2 SMNVEV (reference sequence). The CDR3 consists of 15 residues.

CDR3: CASSIGIELPHEQYF. In nucleotides, the CDR3 is TGTGCCAGCAGTATCGGGATAGAACTACCCCACGAGCAGTACTTC. The rearrangement joins TRBV27 to TRBJ2-7; perhaps TRBD2 as D (5 bases). CDR3 length: 15 amino acids. In germline, CDR1 is MNHEY, CDR2 SMNVEV (reference sequence). Trimming stripped 5 bases from V and 5 bases from J, with 19 bases between.

This clone appeared once. The V gene is TRBV6-6, the J gene TRBJ2-7; unclear D gene. Germline V lookup: CDR1 MNHNY, CDR2 SVGAGI (reference sequence). Trimming took 2 bases from V and 0 from J, leaving 8 bases between them. The CDR3 extends over 14 amino acids. For the CDR3, the DNA is TGTGCCAGCAGTTACCCGCACGGCTCCTACGAGCAGTACTTC. Translating gives CASSYPHGSYEQYF.

This chain links TRBV4-1 with TRBJ2-1; D is undetermined. Germline V gene lookup returns CDR1 MGHRA and CDR2 YSYEKL. The CDR3 length is 15 residues. Trimming removed 2 bases at V and 0 bases at J, with 8 bases between. CDR3 sequence: CASSQRIASYNEQFF. The CDR3 DNA follows: TGCGCCAGCAGCCAACGAATCGCCTCCTACAATGAGCAGTTCTTC.

The CDR3 is CASSRPNADTQYF. The CDR3 DNA reads TGTGCCAGCAGCCGCCCTAACGCAGATACGCAGTATTTT. The V and J genes are TRBV7-8 and TRBJ2-3, with D unclear. This CDR3 has 13 amino acids. Trimming took 5 bases from V and 4 from J, leaving 10 bases between them. Germline V lookup: CDR1 SGHVS, CDR2 FQNEAQ.

J is TRBJ2-1 and V is TRBV5-4; perhaps D is TRBD1 or TRBD2 (5 bases each). The germline V and J ends were trimmed by 4 bases and 2 bases, with 13 bases remaining between them. CDR3 length equals 15 residues. From germline, CDR1 is SGHNT and CDR2 YYREEE (reference sequence). CDR3 region: CASSGGQGAYNEQFF. The CDR3 nucleotides read TGTGCCAGCAGCGGTGGGCAGGGAGCCTACAATGAGCAGTTCTTC. The full variable domain, its missing parts supplied by reference TRBV5-4 and TRBJ2-1, is ETGVTQSPTHLIKTRGQQVTLRCSSQSGHNTVSWYQQALGQGPQFIFQYYREEENGRGNFPPRFSGLQFPNYSSELNVNALELDDSALYLCASSGGQGAYNEQFFGPGTRLTVL.

This chain connects TRBV30 to TRBJ1-6, with D unresolved. The CDR3 loop spans 15 amino acids. V lost 7 bases to trimming and J lost 0 bases, with 13 bases between them. Germline V gives CDR1 GTSNPN, CDR2 SVGIG (reference sequence). The CDR3 spells CAFLLPRSYNSPLHF. The CDR3 coding sequence is TGTGCCTTTCTCCTACCTCGCTCCTATAATTCACCCCTCCACTTT.

As to this clone: Additional DNA sequences in this sample encode the identical CDR3. The chain employs TRBV5-1 and TRBJ2-7; TRBD2 matches 10 bases. The trim removed 4 bases at V and 3 bases at J, leaving 4 bases unmatched. The V gene's germline CDR1 is SGHRS and CDR2 YFSETQ. There are 14 residues in the CDR3. The CDR3: CASSLGLADYEQYF. CDR3 DNA: TGCGCCAGCAGCCTAGGACTAGCGGACTACGAGCAGTACTTC. Together with reference TRBV5-1 and TRBJ2-7, the CDR3 gives the full variable domain: KAGVTQTPRYLIKTRGQQVTLSCSPISGHRSVSWYQQTPGQGLQFLFEYFSETQRNKGNFPGRFSGRQFSNSRSEMNVSTLELGDSALYLCASSLGLADYEQYFGPGTRLTVT.

V gene TRBV27 combines with J gene TRBJ2-1; 7 bases line up with TRBD2. The CDR3 has 15 residues. Germline-derived CDR1 and CDR2 are MNHEY and SMNVEV (reference sequence). Trimming removed 4 bases from V and 5 bases from J; junction bases left unmatched: 8. The chain's CDR3 is CASSSLRLADNEQFF. The CDR3 DNA is TGTGCCAGCAGTTCCCTCCGGCTAGCGGACAATGAGCAGTTCTTC.

The chain couples TRBV4-3 to TRBJ2-2, with a possible D match to TRBD2 (5 bases). CDR1 is LGHNA and CDR2 is YSLEER in the germline V gene. V was pared by 3 bases and J by 7 bases, with 15 bases between. The CDR3 is made up of 15 amino acids. The DNA of the CDR3 is TGCGCCAGCAGCCAGGAAGAGGGAGTTGACGGGGAGCTGTTTTTT. The encoded protein is CASSQEEGVDGELFF.

This chain uses TRBV10-3 with TRBJ2-7; 11 nucleotides match TRBD1. The junction had 5 bases not matched to a gene; V was cut back by 11 bases and J by 5 bases. CDR3 length equals 12 residues. The germline gives CDR1 ENHRY, CDR2 SYGVKD. CDR3 nucleotide sequence: TGTGCCGCCCGGGACAGGGGGGACGAGCAGTACTTC. Translated, it gives CAARDRGDEQYF.